This TCR beta chain came from a study of cytomegalovirus exposure and HLA in healthy donors. Study results and caveats: The later analysis indicated that the majority of CMV-associated TCR beta chains appeared HLA-restricted. Per a prior analysis, the majority of TCR beta V segments were productive roughly 87% or roughly 30% of the time. Sequencing had likely introduced a cluster of highly shared sequence variants as an artifact. Links to common viral pathogens appeared, in a later analysis, for several of the most significant clusters.

This clone has more than one count but fewer than ten. Its specificity is not known. The PCR used 60 Vbeta and 13 Jbeta primers. Sequencing used immunoSEQ multiplex PCR; TCRdb keeps in-frame clones, though not all of them. Of roughly 130,000 clones in the sample, about 74% were seen once. This sequence was found in a man in his late teens or twenties in good health and CMV-seropositive. The sequenced material came from PBMCs.

CDR3 coding DNA: TGTGCCAGAAGCTTGTGGGCGAACACTGAAGCTTTCTTT. It translates to CARSLWANTEAFF. The chain carries TRBV5-3 and TRBJ1-1; D gene unclear. TRBV5-3 is an open reading frame, and its role is uncertain. The V end was cut by 1 base, the J end by 1 base, with 5 bases between. The CDR3 contains 13 residues.